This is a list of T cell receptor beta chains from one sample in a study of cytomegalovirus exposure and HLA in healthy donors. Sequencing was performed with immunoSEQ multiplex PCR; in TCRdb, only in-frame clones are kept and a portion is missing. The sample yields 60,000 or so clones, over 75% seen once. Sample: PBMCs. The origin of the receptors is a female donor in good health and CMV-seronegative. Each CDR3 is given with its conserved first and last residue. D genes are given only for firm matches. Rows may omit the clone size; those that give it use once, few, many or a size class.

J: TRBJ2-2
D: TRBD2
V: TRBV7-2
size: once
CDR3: CASSLAMLAGAELFF
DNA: TGTGCCAGCAGCTTAGCGATGCTAGCGGGAGCTGAGCTGTTTTTT

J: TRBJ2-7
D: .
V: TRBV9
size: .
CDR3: CASSVVEEAGEQYF
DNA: TGTGCCAGCAGCGTAGTGGAGGAGGCGGGGGAGCAGTACTTC

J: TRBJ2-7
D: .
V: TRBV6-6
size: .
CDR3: CASSPGQGNTYEQYF
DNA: TGTGCCAGCAGCCCGGGGCAGGGGAACACCTACGAGCAGTACTTC

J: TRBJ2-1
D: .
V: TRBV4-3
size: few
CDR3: CASSQEEGWESSYNEQFF
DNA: TGCGCCAGCAGCCAAGAAGAGGGTTGGGAAAGCTCCTACAATGAGCAGTTCTTC

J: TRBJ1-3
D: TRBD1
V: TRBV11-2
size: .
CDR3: CASSIRGSGNTIYF
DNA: TGTGCCAGCAGCATCAGGGGGTCTGGAAACACCATATATTTT

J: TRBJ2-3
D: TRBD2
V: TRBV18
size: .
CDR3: CASSRSNGDYTDTQYF
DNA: TGTGCCAGCTCACGTTCAAACGGGGACTACACAGATACGCAGTATTTT

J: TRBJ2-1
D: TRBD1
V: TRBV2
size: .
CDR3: CASTQLGRDRGNEQFF
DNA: TGTGCCAGCACCCAGTTAGGTCGGGACAGGGGAAACGAGCAGTTCTTC

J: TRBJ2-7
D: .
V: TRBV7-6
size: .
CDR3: CASSFSGNEQYF
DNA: TGTGCCAGCAGCTTTTCGGGGAACGAGCAGTACTTC

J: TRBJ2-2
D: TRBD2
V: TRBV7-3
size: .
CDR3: CASSATSGGNTGELFF
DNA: TGTGCCAGCAGCGCTACTAGCGGGGGAAACACCGGGGAGCTGTTTTTT

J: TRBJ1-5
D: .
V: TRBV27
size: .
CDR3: CASSLKGKDQPQHF
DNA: TGTGCCAGCAGTTTAAAGGGGAAGGATCAGCCCCAGCATTTT

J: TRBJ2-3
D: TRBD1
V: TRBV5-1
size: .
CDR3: CASSTTGGSGTDTQYF
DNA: TGCGCCAGCAGTACTACAGGGGGCTCGGGCACAGATACGCAGTATTTT

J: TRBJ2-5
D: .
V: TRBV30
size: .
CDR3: CAWRGPNSLETQYF
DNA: TGTGCCTGGAGAGGCCCCAATAGCCTAGAGACCCAGTACTTC

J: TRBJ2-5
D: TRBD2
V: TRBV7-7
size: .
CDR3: CASTLAGAETQYF
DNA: TGTGCTAGCACCCTAGCGGGAGCAGAGACCCAGTACTTC

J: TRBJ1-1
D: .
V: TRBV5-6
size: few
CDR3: CASSLISDTEAFF
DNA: TGTGCCAGCAGCTTGATCTCGGACACTGAAGCTTTCTTT

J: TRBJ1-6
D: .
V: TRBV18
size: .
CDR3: CASSQTTDPYNSPLHF
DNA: TGTGCCAGCTCACAAACGACAGATCCTTATAATTCACCCCTCCACTTT

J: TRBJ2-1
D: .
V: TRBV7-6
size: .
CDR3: CASSSPRNGLWESSYNEQFF
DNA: TGTGCCAGCAGCTCCCCCCGAAACGGCTTGTGGGAGAGCTCCTACAATGAGCAGTTCTTC

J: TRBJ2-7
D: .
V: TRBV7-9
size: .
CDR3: CASSQSGVGYEQYF
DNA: TGTGCCAGCAGCCAAAGCGGAGTCGGGTACGAGCAGTACTTC

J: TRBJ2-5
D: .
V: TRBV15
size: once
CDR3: CATSVRQYQETQYF
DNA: TGTGCCACCAGCGTGCGACAGTACCAAGAGACCCAGTACTTC

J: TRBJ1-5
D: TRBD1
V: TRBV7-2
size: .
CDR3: CASSTGVNQPQHF
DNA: TGTGCCAGCAGCACAGGGGTTAATCAGCCCCAGCATTTT

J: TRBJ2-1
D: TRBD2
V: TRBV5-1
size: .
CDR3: CASSLGISGGYNEQFF
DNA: TGCGCCAGCAGCCTGGGGATTAGCGGGGGATACAATGAGCAGTTCTTC

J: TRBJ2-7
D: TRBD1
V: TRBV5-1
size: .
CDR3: CASNTGEGLDEQYF
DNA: TGCGCCAGCAACACAGGGGAAGGCCTGGACGAGCAGTACTTC

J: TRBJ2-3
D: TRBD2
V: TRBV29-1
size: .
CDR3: CSAGGLGDPTDTQYF
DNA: TGCAGCGCGGGGGGGTTGGGCGATCCCACAGATACGCAGTATTTT

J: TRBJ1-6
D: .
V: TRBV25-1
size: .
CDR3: CASTGGVESPLHF
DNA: TGTGCCAGCACGGGAGGGGTTGAATCACCCCTCCACTTT

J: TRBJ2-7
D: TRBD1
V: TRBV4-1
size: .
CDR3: CASSQVLGQGRPYEQYF
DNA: TGCGCCAGCAGCCAAGTATTAGGACAGGGACGTCCCTACGAGCAGTACTTC

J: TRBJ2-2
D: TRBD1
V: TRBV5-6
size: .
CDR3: CASSSAGTGNTGELFF
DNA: TGTGCCAGCAGCTCTGCCGGGACAGGTAACACCGGGGAGCTGTTTTTT

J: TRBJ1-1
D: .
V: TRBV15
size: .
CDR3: CATSRGKNTEAFF
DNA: TGTGCCACCAGCAGGGGCAAAAACACTGAAGCTTTCTTT

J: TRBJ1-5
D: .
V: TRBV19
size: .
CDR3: CASSIDRRGRGQPQHF
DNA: TGTGCCAGTAGTATAGATAGACGGGGGCGGGGGCAGCCCCAGCATTTT

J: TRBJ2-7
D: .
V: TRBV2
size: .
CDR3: CASSPGRTSYEQYF
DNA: TGTGCCAGCAGTCCGGGCCGGACATCCTACGAGCAGTACTTC

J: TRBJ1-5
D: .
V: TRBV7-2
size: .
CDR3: CASSTEGGIGNQPQHF
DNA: TGTGCCAGCAGCACAGAAGGGGGTATTGGGAATCAGCCCCAGCATTTT

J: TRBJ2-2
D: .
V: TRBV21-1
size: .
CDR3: CATILAGGNTGELFF
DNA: TGTGCCACCATTCTAGCGGGAGGAAACACCGGGGAGCTGTTTTTT

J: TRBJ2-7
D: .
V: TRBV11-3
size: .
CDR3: CASSLQGSEQYF
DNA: TGTGCCAGCAGCTTACAGGGATCCGAGCAGTACTTC

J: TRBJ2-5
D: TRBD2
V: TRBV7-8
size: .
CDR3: CASSTGTSGNF
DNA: TGTGCCAGCAGCACCGGGACTAGCGGGAACTTC

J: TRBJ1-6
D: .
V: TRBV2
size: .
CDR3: CASSERQAQNSPLHF
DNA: TGTGCCAGCAGTGAAAGACAAGCTCAAAATTCACCCCTCCACTTT

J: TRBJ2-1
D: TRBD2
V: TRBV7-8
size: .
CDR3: CASSPRGTTLSGGNEQFF
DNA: TGTGCCAGCAGCCCTCGGGGGACTACCCTATCGGGGGGCAATGAGCAGTTCTTC

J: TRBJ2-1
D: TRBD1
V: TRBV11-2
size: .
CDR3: CASSLTGLEQFF
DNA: TGTGCCAGCAGCCTGACAGGGCTTGAGCAGTTCTTC

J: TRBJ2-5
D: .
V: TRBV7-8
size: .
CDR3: CASRPGTETQYF
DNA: TGTGCCAGCAGGCCCGGGACTGAGACCCAGTACTTC

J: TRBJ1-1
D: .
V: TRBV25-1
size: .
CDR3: CASSDRYTEAFF
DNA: TGTGCCAGCAGTGATCGGTACACTGAAGCTTTCTTT

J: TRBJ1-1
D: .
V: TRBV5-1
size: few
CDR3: CASSLRTEMNTEAFF
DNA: TGCGCCAGCAGCCTTAGGACAGAGATGAACACTGAAGCTTTCTTT

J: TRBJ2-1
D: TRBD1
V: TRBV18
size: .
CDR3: CASSPKGQGARQFF
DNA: TGTGCCAGCTCACCCAAGGGACAGGGGGCTCGGCAGTTCTTC

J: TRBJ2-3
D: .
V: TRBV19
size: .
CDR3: CASSIRYQGSTDTQYF
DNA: TGTGCCAGTAGTATAAGGTACCAGGGAAGCACAGATACGCAGTATTTT

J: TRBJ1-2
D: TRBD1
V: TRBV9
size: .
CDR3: CASSAPKQGNGGYTF
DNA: TGTGCCAGCAGCGCACCTAAACAGGGGAACGGCGGCTACACCTTC

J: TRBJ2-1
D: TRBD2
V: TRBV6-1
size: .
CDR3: CASRSGTSGNYEQFF
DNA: TGTGCCAGCAGATCCGGGACTAGCGGTAACTATGAGCAGTTCTTC

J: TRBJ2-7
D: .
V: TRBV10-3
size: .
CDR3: CAISEISPLAPFPREQYF
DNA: TGTGCCATCAGTGAGATCTCCCCCCTAGCCCCGTTTCCCCGCGAGCAGTACTTC

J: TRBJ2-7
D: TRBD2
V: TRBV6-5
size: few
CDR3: CASSYSTSEPYEQYF
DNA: TGTGCCAGCAGTTACTCGACTAGCGAACCCTACGAGCAGTACTTC

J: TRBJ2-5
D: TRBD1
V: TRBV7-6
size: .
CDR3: CASSLYGQGGETQYF
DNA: TGTGCCAGCAGCCTTTACGGACAGGGAGGAGAGACCCAGTACTTC

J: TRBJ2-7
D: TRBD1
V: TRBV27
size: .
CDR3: CASSSKDRDYEQYF
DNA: TGTGCCAGCAGTTCCAAGGACAGGGACTACGAGCAGTACTTC

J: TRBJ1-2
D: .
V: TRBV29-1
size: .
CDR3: CSVEGPIANYGYTF
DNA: TGCAGCGTTGAAGGCCCGATAGCTAACTATGGCTACACCTTC

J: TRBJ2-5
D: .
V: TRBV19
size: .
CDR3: CASSMEGEETQYF
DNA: TGTGCCAGTAGTATGGAAGGGGAAGAGACCCAGTACTTC

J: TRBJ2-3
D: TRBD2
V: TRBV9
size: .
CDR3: CASSVESRGETDTQYF
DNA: TGTGCCAGCAGCGTAGAGTCGCGGGGGGAGACAGATACGCAGTATTTT

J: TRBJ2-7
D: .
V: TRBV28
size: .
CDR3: CASSLPDTYEQYF
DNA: TGTGCCAGCAGTTTACCCGACACCTACGAGCAGTACTTC

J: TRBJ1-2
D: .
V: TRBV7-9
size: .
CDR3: CASSPNMVSYGYTF
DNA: TGTGCCAGCAGCCCGAACATGGTTTCCTATGGCTACACCTTC

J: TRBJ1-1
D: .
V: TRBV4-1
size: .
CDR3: CASSQDRANTEAFF
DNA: TGCGCCAGCAGCCAAGATCGCGCGAACACTGAAGCTTTCTTT

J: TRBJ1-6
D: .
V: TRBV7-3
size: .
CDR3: CASSAGNNSPLHF
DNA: TGTGCCAGCAGCGCAGGAAACAATTCACCCCTCCACTTT